This T cell receptor (beta chain) was sequenced in a study of OX40 agonist ivuxolimab in advanced cancers. Overall study: Among those enrolled, mean age was 60 years (range about 23 to 79) and 70% to 85% were male.

Details on this clone: Its antigen is not identified. The sample holds other DNA sequences that translate to the same CDR3.

The study, taken as a whole, reports: Certain nonresponders additionally had low normalized T-cell clonal expansion. The work left the antigen specificity of expanded peripheral T cells undetermined.

The assay was immunoSEQ multiplex PCR, and TCRdb's table has in-frame clones only and misses some. The profile covers tens of thousands of clones, with about 85% appearing a single time and approximately 0.32% taken by the ten largest. Specimen: CD4+ or CD8+ T cells sorted from blood, collected in a trial of the OX40 agonist ivuxolimab. This clonotype originated in an adult with an advanced solid tumor such as melanoma, head and neck, liver or kidney cancer.

CDR3 bases: TGTGCCAGTAGGGAAGGGTATGGCTACACCTTC. It specifies CASREGYGYTF. This chain joins TRBV19 and TRBJ1-2; the D is unclear. Trimming removed 6 bases at V and 5 bases at J, with 7 bases between. This CDR3 is built from 11 residues. Germline assignment: CDR1 LNHDA and CDR2 SQIVND (reference sequence).